This is a list of T cell receptor beta chains from one sample in a study of blood T cell repertoires in COVID-19. Data came from immunoSEQ multiplex PCR; TCRdb stores just in-frame clones and leaves some out. The sample gives over 85,000 clones, around 87% of which show up once; 15% to 20% is in the top ten. The sequenced material came from peripheral blood. These receptors all stem from a human donor in a cohort sampled during active COVID-19. CDR3s include the opening cysteine and the closing phenylalanine or tryptophan. The order of the fields is V gene, J gene, clone size, D gene, CDR3 DNA, CDR3 protein. A D gene is named only where the DNA matches it firmly. Only part of the rows carry a size: once, few, many, or a class if the clone is expanded.

TRBV10-2	TRBJ2-6	-	-	TGCGCCAGCAGTGTACCGGACAGAGGGGCCAACGTCCTGACTTTC	CASSVPDRGANVLTF
TRBV4-1	TRBJ2-3	-	TRBD1	TGCGCCAGCAGCCAAGAAACGGGACAGTTTGGGACAGATACGCAGTATTTT	CASSQETGQFGTDTQYF
TRBV20-1	TRBJ2-3	-	-	TGCAGTGCTAGTGGTCAGTTCACAGATACGCAGTATTTT	CSASGQFTDTQYF
TRBV7-2	TRBJ2-1	-	TRBD1	TGTGCCAGCAGCTCCGGGACAGGGCTGAGCTCCTACAATGAGCAGTTCTTC	CASSSGTGLSSYNEQFF
TRBV28	TRBJ2-3	-	TRBD2	TGTGCCATCGAGGCGGGGGTCCGACGAGATCCAGATACGCAGTATTTT	CAIEAGVRRDPDTQYF
TRBV9	TRBJ2-1	-	-	TGTGCCAGCAGCGAGGGGTCTAGTTCCTACAATGAGCAGTTCTTC	CASSEGSSSYNEQFF
TRBV21-1	TRBJ2-3	-	-	TGTGCCAGCAGCAATGACACGGGGTCGGTGCGGGAGGTCGGGAGGACAGATACGCAGTATTTT	CASSNDTGSVREVGRTDTQYF
TRBV9	TRBJ2-2	few	TRBD2	TGTGCCAGCAGCGTAAGTAGCGGGACAACTTACACCGGGGAGCTGTTTTTT	CASSVSSGTTYTGELFF
TRBV27	TRBJ2-1	-	-	TGTGCCAGCAGTTTCATCGGACTAGAGCAGTTCTTC	CASSFIGLEQFF
TRBV6-2/TRBV6-3	TRBJ1-1	-	-	TGTGCCAGCAGCATCCGTTTAATGAACACTGAAGCTTTCTTT	CASSIRLMNTEAFF
TRBV2	TRBJ2-7	few	-	TGTGCCAGCAGTGAAGATGGCAGGCGAATAGACGAGCAGTACTTC	CASSEDGRRIDEQYF
TRBV5-1	TRBJ2-2	-	TRBD1	TGCGCCAGCAGCCTACGGACAGGGTTTAGCGGGGAGCTGTTTTTT	CASSLRTGFSGELFF
TRBV7-2	TRBJ2-1	-	TRBD2	TGTGCCAGCAGCTTAGAACTAGCGGGAAACAATGAGCAGTTCTTC	CASSLELAGNNEQFF
TRBV28	TRBJ2-1	-	-	TGTGCCAGCAGTTTTGGTAGCCATGAGCAGTTCTTC	CASSFGSHEQFF
TRBV4-1	TRBJ2-7	-	TRBD2	TGCGCCAGCAGCTTCAGAGCGGGAGGGTCTTACGAGCAGTACTTC	CASSFRAGGSYEQYF
TRBV28	TRBJ2-7	-	TRBD1	TGTGCCAGCAGACGCCGGGACAGGGGCCCAAGGAGCTCCTACGAGCAGTACTTC	CASRRRDRGPRSSYEQYF
TRBV9	TRBJ2-1	few	TRBD2	TGTGCCAGCAGCGTAACAAGCGGGAGCTACAATGAGCAGTTCTTC	CASSVTSGSYNEQFF
TRBV5-1	TRBJ2-2	-	TRBD1	TGCGCCAGCAGCTTGGGTGGACAGGGGTCCAGGGAGCTGTTTTTT	CASSLGGQGSRELFF
TRBV19	TRBJ1-2	-	TRBD1	TGTGCCAGTAGCGGACAGGGTAGGAGTGGCTACACCTTC	CASSGQGRSGYTF
TRBV19	TRBJ2-1	once	-	TGTGCCAGTAGAAGAGGACAGAGCTCCTACAATGAGCAGTTCTTC	CASRRGQSSYNEQFF
TRBV10-3	TRBJ1-1	-	TRBD1	TGTGCCATCAGTGAAAGGACAGGGGAGAACACTGAAGCTTTCTTT	CAISERTGENTEAFF
TRBV19	TRBJ2-7	once	TRBD1	TGTGCCAGTAGTATAGCCGGACAGGGTATCGAGCAGTACTTC	CASSIAGQGIEQYF
TRBV6-5	TRBJ1-1	-	-	TGTGCCAGCACCGACTACTATAAGAACACTGAAGCTTTCTTT	CASTDYYKNTEAFF
TRBV4-3	TRBJ2-5	-	TRBD2	TGCGCCAGCAGCCAAGATTTCGCTGCGGGAGTGGGGGAGACCCAGTACTTC	CASSQDFAAGVGETQYF
TRBV11-2	TRBJ2-7	few	-	TGTGCCAGCAGCTTCACGCGCGAGCAGTACTTC	CASSFTREQYF
TRBV19	TRBJ1-6	-	TRBD1	TGTGCCAGTACCCGGGACAGGAACGATAATTCACCCCTCCACTTT	CASTRDRNDNSPLHF
TRBV28	TRBJ2-7	-	TRBD2	TGTGCCAGCAGCCCTAGTGGCGGGAGTGCATCCTACGAGCAGTACTTC	CASSPSGGSASYEQYF
TRBV9	TRBJ2-1	-	TRBD1	TGTGCCAGCAGCGCCCCACAGGGGGCGACCAATGAGCAGTTCTTC	CASSAPQGATNEQFF
TRBV5-8	TRBJ2-7	-	-	TGTGCCAGCAGCCGGAGGGGCCCCTACGAGCAGTACTTC	CASSRRGPYEQYF
TRBV28	TRBJ2-7	few	-	TGTGCCAGCAGTCTCCCGACAGTCTCCTACGAGCAGTACTTC	CASSLPTVSYEQYF
TRBV5-4	TRBJ2-7	-	TRBD2	TGTGCCAGCAGCCCCGGGACTATCTCCTACGAGCAGTACTTC	CASSPGTISYEQYF
TRBV5-6	TRBJ2-7	-	-	TGTGCCAGCAGCTTGGTGCGGACCTACGAGCAGTACTTC	CASSLVRTYEQYF
TRBV7-9	TRBJ2-7	once	-	TGTGCCAGCAGCTTAGATGGGCTTTCGTTC	CASSLDGLSF
TRBV6-5	TRBJ1-1	-	TRBD1	TGTGCCAGCACTCCGGGGGCACAGGGGGCATCTGCGGCTTTCTTT	CASTPGAQGASAAFF
TRBV19	TRBJ1-2	-	-	TGTGCCAGTAGTATAAGGAGGAGCTACTATGGCTACACCTTC	CASSIRRSYYGYTF
TRBV28	TRBJ2-7	-	-	TGTGCCAGTGAGGGTCTTGACGAGCAGTACTTC	CASEGLDEQYF
TRBV7-2	TRBJ2-1	-	TRBD2	TGTGCCAGCAGCTTAGATCGAGGGAGGGCCTATGAGCAGTTCTTC	CASSLDRGRAYEQFF
TRBV11-2	TRBJ2-7	-	-	TGTGCCAGCAGCTTAGATAGACTAGGACAGTACTTC	CASSLDRLGQYF
TRBV27	TRBJ1-1	-	-	TGTGCCAGCAGTTTAAGTCCAGATCTAGGCACTGAAGCTTTCTTT	CASSLSPDLGTEAFF
TRBV5-1	TRBJ1-2	-	-	TGCGCCAGCAGGCCAGAGGCGTCGGGAGCTAACTATGGCTACACCTTC	CASRPEASGANYGYTF
TRBV6-5	TRBJ1-1	-	-	TGTGCCAGCAGGTCGACAGTGGGCCCAGCTTTCTTT	CASRSTVGPAFF
TRBV5-6	TRBJ2-3	-	TRBD2	TGTGCCAGCAGCTTGTCCCTAGCGGGAGCGACCACAGATACGCAGTATTTT	CASSLSLAGATTDTQYF
TRBV7-2	TRBJ1-3	-	-	TGTGCCAGCAGCTTAGGGATCGGAGAGGGAAACACCATATATTTT	CASSLGIGEGNTIYF
TRBV28	TRBJ1-1	-	-	TGTGCCAGCAGTTCCCCTAACACTGAAGCTTTCTTT	CASSSPNTEAFF
TRBV25-1	TRBJ2-7	-	TRBD1	TGTGCCAGCAGTGCCCCGGGACAGGGTCTTTACGAGCAGTACTTC	CASSAPGQGLYEQYF
TRBV6-5	TRBJ2-1	-	TRBD2	TGTGCCAGCAGTCTAGCGGGAGTTATAGGGGATGAGCAGTTCTTC	CASSLAGVIGDEQFF
TRBV11-2	TRBJ2-7	-	TRBD2	TGTGCCAGCAGCTGGAGCCGGCAACTAGCGGGAGTGGACGAGCAGTACTTC	CASSWSRQLAGVDEQYF
TRBV24-1	TRBJ2-2	-	-	TGTGCCACCAGTGAACAGACGAACACCGGGGAGCTGTTTTTT	CATSEQTNTGELFF
TRBV2	TRBJ2-1	-	TRBD2	TGTGCCAGCAGTGAGGTATCTAGCGGGCGCTACAATGAGCAGTTCTTC	CASSEVSSGRYNEQFF
TRBV3-1/TRBV3-2	TRBJ1-3	-	-	TGTGCCAGCAGCCAGCTTCCGGACTTCGGAAACACCATATATTTT	CASSQLPDFGNTIYF
TRBV3-1/TRBV3-2	TRBJ1-4	-	-	TGTGCCAGCAGCCATTTGTTCAGGGCAACTAATGAAAAACTGTTTTTT	CASSHLFRATNEKLFF
TRBV5-4	TRBJ2-1	-	TRBD2	TGTGCCAGCAGCTCGGGAGGGACTAGCGGCTCCTACAATGAGCAGTTCTTC	CASSSGGTSGSYNEQFF
TRBV12-3/TRBV12-4	TRBJ2-7	once	TRBD1	TGTGCCAGCGGTCTGACAGGGCTGGAGCAGTACTTC	CASGLTGLEQYF
TRBV28	TRBJ2-7	-	-	TGTGCCAGCACTATACCGGGACTCGGTTACGAGCAGTACTTC	CASTIPGLGYEQYF
TRBV4-1	TRBJ1-4	-	-	TGCGCCACCCTAGCGGGAGGCTTTGGAACTAATGAAAAACTGTTTTTT	CATLAGGFGTNEKLFF
TRBV5-4	TRBJ1-6	once	TRBD1	TGTGCCAGCAGCCCAGGGGGCTCCTATAATTCACCCCTCCACTTT	CASSPGGSYNSPLHF
TRBV10-2	TRBJ2-1	-	-	TGCGCCAGCAGTGAGTCGAGGCTTGAGCAGTTCTTC	CASSESRLEQFF